This T cell receptor beta chain was profiled in a study of cytomegalovirus exposure and HLA in healthy donors (dated by TCRdb to 2015 to 2018). Turning to the overall study: In an earlier analysis of under 750 of the donors, about 260 Gb of sequence data and 100 million or so unique TCR beta sequences from about 179 million T cells were reported. The later analysis used no new phenotypic data to find candidate immune exposures, relying instead on TCR beta sequences and their occurrence across donors. HLA typing covered class I and class II loci at four-digit resolution. The study aimed to test whether signatures of past pathogen exposure could be identified by cataloging public T cell receptors. In addition to the first cohort of roughly 670 subjects, a separate validation cohort of 120 different subjects was used. To decide whether each TCR beta V gene segment behaved as functional or pseudogenic, an earlier analysis of fewer than 750 of the donors relied on high-throughput TCR beta sequencing. Alongside the repertoire data, information on donor age, sex, ethnicity and CMV serostatus was compiled. Across about 370 genotyped donors of the cohort, an average of approximately 200,000 unique TCR beta nucleotide sequences per donor were sequenced, and approximately 17% of those sequences were non-productive. Typing coverage differed by locus: A, B, C, DRB1 and DQB1 were typed in roughly 620-630 donors, DQA1 in about 550, DPA1 in roughly 590, and DPB1 in approximately 450. A later genetic analysis took genome-wide SNP genotypes for about three fifths of the 666 donors and used that subset as a discovery cohort. High-throughput TCR immunosequencing, statistical association of individual TCRs with disease status, and machine learning were combined to predict cytomegalovirus infection status. Of the approximately 400 genotyped donors, roughly 80% were placed in the genetic ancestry cluster associated with self-reported Caucasian donors. Five DR-DQ haplotypes were handled as single units for association and clustering because linkage in the cohort was strong. Every discovery cohort repertoire had been produced on one sequencing platform. An early release covering approximately 600 HLA-typed donors comprised approximately 300 gigabases of sequencing data and approximately 80 million unique TCR sequences. To study patterns of TCR occurrence, a later analysis re-analyzed previously published TCR beta repertoires from just over 650 donors and added high-resolution HLA genotyping. The T cell repertoires of 666 subjects were profiled by immunosequencing and related to cytomegalovirus serostatus. The full study reports these points: Roughly uniform sequencing depth across donors was assumed in presence/absence analyses, although this assumption may not hold. In a later analysis, HLA-associated TCR beta chains were found to be more clonally expanded and to have lower generation probabilities than equally common non-associated chains. A later analysis associated about 17,000 TCR beta sequences with specific HLA alleles at a false discovery rate of 0.05. Correlated functional status among segregating V segments might reflect linkage disequilibrium, but an unknown experimental factor could not be ruled out. In an earlier analysis of fewer than 700 of the donors, most TCR beta V segments appeared in productive rearrangements about 87% or about 30% of the time, broadly matching IMGT annotations. In vitro tests confirmed that three of the cytomegalovirus-associated TCR beta chains recognize cytomegalovirus antigens. A later analysis found that TCR association rates varied across HLA loci, with DRB1 alleles showing the most associated TCRs and HLA-C alleles the fewest. A later analysis reported that several top co-occurrence clusters appeared linked to parvovirus B19, influenza, CMV and Epstein-Barr virus. HLA typing was unavailable for some donors at each locus, so association tests used only the typed subset. The authors suggested that the approach could potentially be extended to other disease states and immunological phenotypes. Cytomegalovirus status was reported to be diagnosed by the classifier with high specificity and sensitivity in both the original and validation cohorts. A cluster of highly shared sequence variants was judged likely to be a technical artifact of the sequencing pipeline. Assigning TCR associations to individual alleles was difficult when HLA alleles, especially DR and DQ, strongly co-occurred. In a later analysis, most CMV-associated TCR beta chains were found to appear HLA-restricted, with HLA associations seemingly driven largely by CMV exposure. Across donors, most TCR sequences were observed very rarely, whereas some public TCRs were present in many individuals. A further reported finding was that TCR beta sequences accurately predicted the HLA-A and HLA-B alleles for most subjects in the first cohort. In a later genetic analysis, fewer N-insertions in productive TCRs were reported among donors in an Asian-associated ancestry cluster than the roughly 670-donor mean. The cohort was sequenced for TCR beta chains only, and without alpha or paired-chain data the features that could be detected were limited. In the study, 164 TCR beta chains were listed as associated with cytomegalovirus. Because counts were too low, about 15 rarely observed V segments, including chromosome 9 orphons, were left out of the earlier analysis of some 600 of the donors. A later genetic analysis associated a missense DCLRE1C variant with V-gene and J-gene trimming of TCR beta chains, and an independent cohort replicated the association. Immune exposure information for the cohort was limited to CMV serostatus. Some IMGT-functional V segments, including TRBV6-2 and TRBV6-3, could not be told apart with the 87-base-pair reads, so those segments were excluded.

Counted from cysteine to phenylalanine, this CDR3 has 15 amino acids. Just the 45-base CDR3 DNA is kept, in frame starting at base 1. Based on the germline V gene, the CDR1 and CDR2 sequences are SGHVS and FQNEAQ. V loses 10 bases at its end and J loses 6 bases; junction bases beyond the gene matches: 15. The cohort consisted of fewer than 700 healthy bone marrow donors. Cohort members were all nominally healthy when sampled, although unrecorded immune exposures were likely present. The donor was CMV seropositive and belonged to the group of more than 250 seropositive cohort members. A peripheral blood sample was collected from each donor, and TCR beta sequencing was performed on peripheral blood mononuclear cells. Genomic DNA was extracted from the blood cell samples with the Qiagen DNeasy Blood Extraction Kit. Library method: the immunoSEQ multiplex PCR assay. The multiplex PCR relied on a mix of 60 forward primers for TCR Vbeta segments and 13 reverse primers for TCR Jbeta segments. Amplification of the CDR3 region of rearranged TCR beta genes was performed with a multiplex PCR assay on genomic DNA. The Illumina HiSeq System was used to sequence the amplified TCR beta libraries as 87-base-pair reads. Per the source publication's procedure: A later analysis counted tens of millions of unique TCR beta chains across the 690 or so repertoires, and roughly 9.9 million of these chains were shared by at least two donors. A nearest-neighbor algorithm error-corrected the raw reads and collapsed the reads into unique sequences, merging closely related sequences to remove PCR and sequencing errors. To assign V, D and J gene segments, CDR3 sequences were aligned to IMGT reference sequences. For a sequence to be retained, at least a six-nucleotide match to both a V gene segment and a J gene segment was required. A rearrangement was called productive if the CDR3 had no stop codons and remained in frame with V and J, and every other rearrangement was called non-productive. CDR3 was defined by IMGT convention, running from the second conserved V-encoded cysteine to the conserved J-encoded phenylalanine. Sequences without an unambiguous match to a single V gene segment were excluded from the earlier analysis of about 640 of the donors. In an earlier analysis of 450 to 750 of the donors, a V segment was called functional when productive rearrangements were above 56.7%, and segregating when the standard deviation between donors exceeded 5%. A statistical classification framework was built to diagnose cytomegalovirus status from the catalog of TCR beta chain sequences. In a later analysis, V and J genes were assigned by comparing TCR nucleotide sequences against IMGT/GENE-DB human TR gene sequences. In a later analysis, CDR3 sequences and most-parsimonious VDJ recombination scenarios were assigned using the TCRdist pipeline. A later analysis defined each TCR beta chain by its CDR3 amino acid sequence plus V-gene family, and excluded reads lacking a unique V-gene family. To address suspected cross-contamination and a sequencing artifact, a later analysis removed roughly 580 highly shared, low-generation-probability nucleotide sequences. In a later analysis, a clonal expansion index for each public chain was calculated from normalized within-repertoire ranks of inferred template counts. Generation probabilities in a later analysis came from a VDJ recombination model fitted to out-of-frame rearrangements, and those results were checked against IGoR. Hypergeometric tests were used in a later analysis to score TCR-TCR, TCR-HLA and TCR-CMV co-occurrence, with a repertoire-size bias correction applied to the TCR pairs. False discovery rates were estimated in a later analysis by permuting HLA or CMV assignments 20 times. In a later analysis, co-occurring TCRs were grouped with DBSCAN, and TCRdist sequence similarity was added when clustering was performed within HLA-allele-positive subsets. For co-occurrence clustering, repertoires with fewer than 30,000 or more than 120,000 public chains were excluded, along with four to six repertoires with anomalous nucleotide sharing. As stored in TCRdb, this immuneACCESS dataset retains in-frame rearrangements with V and J assigned. A fraction of the clones does not appear; measured against another copy, unresolved V genes explain less than half of the discrepancy, and the remainder lacks a known reason. The V and J calls and the clone size are those of that table, but D and trimming were determined from the DNA. Present in this sample are 250,000 to 350,000 clones, about nine tenths of which were seen just once. Around 4% of the sample rests with the top ten.

In this sample, this clone turned up once. No antigen is known for it. No much larger clone exists at a distance of one base, and base qualities are not known. Specimen: PBMCs. The clonotype originates from a man aged 35-49 years in good health and CMV-seropositive. The chain couples TRBV7-8 to TRBJ2-3, and 8 junction bases match TRBD2. The CDR3 protein sequence reads: CANPPGLAGGDTQYF. The nucleotide sequence is TGTGCCAACCCGCCCGGGCTAGCGGGTGGGGATACGCAGTATTTT.